Described below is a single T cell receptor beta chain sequence and its context. The trim removed 4 bases at V and 2 bases at J, leaving 4 bases unmatched. The CDR3 has 14 residues. Germline V CDR1 and CDR2: GTSNPN, SVGIG (reference sequence). The data are from a study of CD8+ T cells in alopecia areata. Specified treatment: oral pan-JAK inhibitor, 5-10 mg twice daily. RNA, once extracted, was reverse transcribed into cDNA for use as the sequencing template. Profiling relied on immunoSEQ multiplex PCR, and the TCRdb table lists in-frame clones only, not all of them. Of hundreds of thousands of clones listed, roughly two fifths are singletons.

This chain joins TRBV30 and TRBJ1-2; 10 nucleotides agree with TRBD1. This TCR came from a human donor with alopecia areata. The sequencing here drew on CD4+ T cells sorted from blood, taken between weeks 30 and 35, from a patient treated with tofacitinib. This CDR3 is CAWTPGQGNYGYTF. The DNA for the CDR3 is TGTGCCTGGACCCCGGGACAGGGGAACTATGGCTACACCTTC.